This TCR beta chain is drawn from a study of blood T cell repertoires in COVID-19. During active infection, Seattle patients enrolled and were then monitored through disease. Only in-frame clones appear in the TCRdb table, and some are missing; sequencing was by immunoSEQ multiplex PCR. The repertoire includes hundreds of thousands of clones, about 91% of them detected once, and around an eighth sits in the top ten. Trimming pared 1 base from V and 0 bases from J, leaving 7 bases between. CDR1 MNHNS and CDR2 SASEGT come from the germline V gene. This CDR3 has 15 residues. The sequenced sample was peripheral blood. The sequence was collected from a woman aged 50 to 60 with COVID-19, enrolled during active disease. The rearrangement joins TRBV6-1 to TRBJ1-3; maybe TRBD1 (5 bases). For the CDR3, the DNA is TGTGCCAGCAGTGAAGAGGACACCTCTGGAAACACCATATATTTT. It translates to CASSEEDTSGNTIYF.